Listed here is a single TCR beta chain. Sequencing used immunoSEQ multiplex PCR; TCRdb keeps in-frame clones, though not all of them. The sample lists hundreds of thousands of clones; 85% to 90% were seen once. This sample was taken from a study of blood T cell repertoires in COVID-19. The receptor was derived from a young man who had recovered from COVID-19. Sequencing input: PBMCs or T cells enriched from blood (not recorded which).

CDR3 sequence reads: CASGLVGGGSYEQYF. CDR3 bases: TGTGCTAGTGGTTTGGTAGGTGGAGGCTCCTACGAGCAGTACTTC. This chain connects TRBV12-5 to TRBJ2-7, with D possibly TRBD2 on 5 matching bases. Trimming stripped 0 bases from V and 0 bases from J, with 9 bases between. CDR3 length: 15 residues. Germline CDR1 reads LGHNT; CDR2 reads FRNRAP.